This record covers a single T cell receptor (beta chain). The entry originates in a study of blood T cell repertoires in COVID-19. Background on the study: Samples of COVID-19 (acute and convalescent) were obtained from the United States, Italy and Spain.

Authors' processing steps: Using reference gene primer amplification, nucleated cell counts were estimated. The protocol was immunoSEQ multiplex PCR, while the TCRdb copy is restricted to in-frame clones and leaves out a portion. V, J and clone size are those of that table, while D and trimming were read from the DNA. Among approximately 37,000 clones listed, approximately 88% were seen once. Germline CDR1 SGHAT, CDR2 FQDESV (reference sequence). The CDR3 totals 15 residues. V was shortened by 2 bases and J by 2 bases, with 9 bases between the two germline ends. The clonotype comes from a human donor in a cohort sampled during active COVID-19. The chain recombines TRBV11-1 with TRBJ2-2, with D uncertain. The sample was peripheral blood. The CDR3 DNA sequence: TGTGCCAGCAGCTTACCCAGACTCAACACCGGGGAGCTGTTTTTT. Translated, it gives CASSLPRLNTGELFF.